Listed below are T cell receptor beta chains from one sample, sequenced in a study of siplizumab effects on memory and regulatory T cells. Method: immunoSEQ multiplex PCR; TCRdb's copy keeps in-frame clones and lacks some. The profile shows about 82,000 clones, 80% to 90% of them singletons. The sequenced material came from Tregs sorted from blood. Every receptor here comes from a human donor in good health. The CDR3 runs from the conserved cysteine through the conserved F or W. The order of the fields is V gene, D gene, J gene, clone size, CDR3 protein, CDR3 DNA. The D gene is left open where the match is weak. Some rows have no size entry. The others give once, few or many, or a class for an expanded clone.

TRBV2	.	TRBJ1-2	once	CASSLDSYYGYTF	TGTGCCAGCAGTCTGGACAGCTACTATGGCTACACCTTC
TRBV7-7	.	TRBJ2-3	.	CASSLGTGRTDTQYF	TGTGCCAGCAGCTTAGGGACCGGGCGCACAGATACGCAGTATTTT
TRBV28	TRBD1	TRBJ1-3	.	CASSLGDRGNTIYF	TGTGCCAGCAGTTTGGGGGACAGGGGAAACACCATATATTTT
TRBV10-3	.	TRBJ1-1	.	CAISIRPATEAFF	TGTGCCATCAGTATCAGGCCGGCCACTGAAGCTTTCTTT
TRBV5-5	TRBD1	TRBJ1-1	.	CASSFRDSEAFF	TGTGCCAGCAGCTTCCGGGACAGCGAAGCTTTCTTT
TRBV7-9	.	TRBJ1-1	.	CASSFHRLNTEAFF	TGTGCCAGCAGCTTCCACAGATTGAACACTGAAGCTTTCTTT
TRBV15	.	TRBJ2-7	.	CATQTISGDEQYF	TGTGCCACCCAAACCATATCGGGGGACGAGCAGTACTTC
TRBV18	TRBD1	TRBJ2-1	.	CASSPLKGQGNEQFF	TGTGCCAGCTCACCATTAAAGGGACAGGGCAATGAGCAGTTCTTC
TRBV7-8	.	TRBJ2-7	.	CASSSALGPYEQYF	TGTGCCAGCAGCTCCGCCCTTGGGCCCTACGAGCAGTACTTC
TRBV7-2	TRBD2	TRBJ2-7	.	CASSRSGAVFLEQYF	TGTGCCAGCAGCCGGAGCGGGGCTGTCTTTCTCGAGCAGTACTTC
TRBV6-5	.	TRBJ1-5	.	CASRPAIYSNQPQHF	TGTGCCAGCAGGCCGGCCATCTATAGCAATCAGCCCCAGCATTTT
TRBV5-4	.	TRBJ2-3	.	CASSLRVGGGTDTQYF	TGTGCCAGCAGCTTGCGTGTAGGGGGTGGCACAGATACGCAGTATTTT
TRBV19	.	TRBJ1-2	.	CASIGRAGGYTF	TGTGCCAGTATTGGCAGGGCGGGAGGCTACACCTTC
TRBV5-1	TRBD1	TRBJ1-5	.	CASSPGPGQGGNQPQHF	TGCGCCAGCAGCCCCGGACCGGGACAGGGAGGAAATCAGCCCCAGCATTTT
TRBV14	.	TRBJ2-1	.	CASSQVKNEQFF	TGTGCCAGCAGCCAAGTGAAGAATGAGCAGTTCTTC
TRBV27	.	TRBJ1-6	.	CASRDTYNSPLHF	TGTGCCAGCCGGGACACCTATAATTCACCCCTCCACTTT
TRBV7-9	TRBD1	TRBJ1-2	.	CASSIRGQGANYGYTF	TGTGCCAGCAGCATAAGGGGGCAGGGTGCCAACTATGGCTACACCTTC
TRBV12-5	.	TRBJ2-5	.	CASGLVLALETQYF	TGTGCTAGTGGTTTGGTACTGGCCCTGGAGACCCAGTACTTC
TRBV27	.	TRBJ2-2	.	CASSLGGTGELFF	TGTGCCAGCAGTTTAGGAGGGACCGGGGAGCTGTTTTTT
TRBV5-6	.	TRBJ2-7	.	CASSPRGVSYEQYF	TGTGCCAGCAGCCCTAGAGGGGTATCCTACGAGCAGTACTTC
TRBV7-8	.	TRBJ2-2	few	CASSLARGRTGELFF	TGTGCCAGCAGCTTAGCTCGGGGGCGGACCGGGGAGCTGTTTTTT
TRBV7-3	.	TRBJ2-1	.	CASSLDSQGEQFF	TGTGCCAGCAGCTTAGACAGTCAAGGTGAGCAGTTCTTC
TRBV7-9	TRBD1	TRBJ2-1	.	CASSFPGQGYNEQFF	TGTGCCAGCAGCTTTCCGGGACAGGGCTACAATGAGCAGTTCTTC
TRBV7-9	.	TRBJ2-1	.	CASSPDNEQFF	TGTGCCAGCAGTCCGGACAATGAGCAGTTCTTC
TRBV12-5	.	TRBJ1-1	.	CASGKPGLQNTEAFF	TGTGCTAGTGGGAAACCAGGGTTACAGAACACTGAAGCTTTCTTT
TRBV6-5	TRBD2	TRBJ2-3	.	CASSGLAGITDTQYF	TGTGCCAGTTCCGGACTAGCGGGGATCACAGATACGCAGTATTTT
TRBV4-2	.	TRBJ2-2	.	CASSQEVRGFTGELFF	TGTGCCAGCAGCCAAGAGGTCAGGGGCTTTACCGGGGAGCTGTTTTTT
TRBV28	TRBD1	TRBJ2-7	.	CASSHGQGTYEQYF	TGTGCCAGCAGCCACGGACAGGGTACCTACGAGCAGTACTTC
TRBV5-6	.	TRBJ1-1	.	CASSLFAGQKGTEAFF	TGTGCCAGCAGCTTGTTTGCCGGACAGAAGGGAACTGAAGCTTTCTTT
TRBV5-3	TRBD1	TRBJ1-2	.	CARSSNFDRGYGYTF	TGTGCCAGAAGCTCGAACTTCGACAGGGGTTATGGCTACACCTTC
TRBV30	.	TRBJ1-5	.	CAWSVRGISNQPQHF	TGTGCCTGGAGTGTACGGGGGATTAGCAATCAGCCCCAGCATTTT
TRBV25-1	TRBD1	TRBJ2-7	.	CASSARRGQGTYEQYF	TGTGCCAGCAGTGCAAGAAGAGGACAGGGTACCTACGAGCAGTACTTC
TRBV5-1	.	TRBJ2-5	few	CASSEGGGETQYF	TGCGCCAGCAGCGAGGGGGGCGGGGAGACCCAGTACTTC
TRBV6-1	.	TRBJ2-3	.	CASSEDFAGPSTDTQYF	TGTGCCAGCAGTGAAGACTTCGCGGGACCCAGCACAGATACGCAGTATTTT
TRBV5-5	TRBD1	TRBJ1-1	.	CASRKGQWNTEAFF	TGTGCCAGCAGAAAGGGACAGTGGAACACTGAAGCTTTCTTT
TRBV18	TRBD1	TRBJ2-7	.	CASSPMGTGGFYEQYF	TGTGCCAGCTCACCAATGGGGACAGGGGGCTTCTACGAGCAGTACTTC
TRBV7-2	TRBD2	TRBJ2-2	.	CASSLRGVDTGELFF	TGTGCCAGCAGCCTCCGGGGGGTAGACACCGGGGAGCTGTTTTTT
TRBV7-2	TRBD2	TRBJ2-1	few	CASSFPRTSGNEQFF	TGTGCCAGCAGCTTCCCCCGGACTAGCGGTAATGAGCAGTTCTTC
TRBV11-3	.	TRBJ2-5	once	CASSRGETQYF	TGTGCCAGCAGTAGGGGGGAGACCCAGTACTTC
TRBV28	TRBD2	TRBJ2-3	.	CASSLLGGGADTQYF	TGTGCCAGCAGTTTATTGGGCGGGGGTGCGGATACGCAGTATTTT
TRBV6-5	TRBD2	TRBJ2-3	.	CASSYGGTSLYF	TGTGCCAGCAGTTACGGCGGGACTAGCCTGTATTTT
TRBV28	TRBD1	TRBJ1-5	.	CASSPGTGGDQPQHF	TGTGCCAGCAGTCCAGGGACAGGGGGCGATCAGCCCCAGCATTTT
TRBV2	.	TRBJ1-1	.	CASRAMNTEAFF	TGTGCCAGTCGGGCTATGAACACTGAAGCTTTCTTT
TRBV6-6	.	TRBJ1-2	few	CASAGVNYGYTF	TGTGCCAGCGCGGGAGTGAACTATGGCTACACCTTC
TRBV2	TRBD2	TRBJ2-5	.	CASSESGGGQETQYF	TGTGCCAGCAGTGAAAGCGGGGGGGGCCAAGAGACCCAGTACTTC
TRBV19	TRBD1	TRBJ1-2	once	CASRPQGSDGYTF	TGTGCCAGTAGGCCACAGGGGTCGGATGGCTACACCTTC
TRBV4-2	.	TRBJ1-1	once	CASRSQGLNTEAFF	TGTGCCAGCAGGTCACAGGGCCTGAACACTGAAGCTTTCTTT
TRBV5-4	.	TRBJ2-1	.	CASSWGQDSYNEQFF	TGTGCCAGCAGCTGGGGGCAGGACTCCTACAATGAGCAGTTCTTC
TRBV9	.	TRBJ2-3	.	CASSDLAFTDTQYF	TGTGCCAGCAGCGATTTAGCGTTCACAGATACGCAGTATTTT
TRBV6-1	TRBD1	TRBJ1-2	.	CASTRTGTF	TGTGCCAGCACCAGGACAGGAACCTTC